This record covers a single T cell receptor beta chain. Its antigen target is currently unknown. Within one base of it there is no much larger clone, and no base qualities were kept. These data belong to a study of blood T cell repertoires in COVID-19 (dated by TCRdb to about 2020). Study-level background: Collaborator samples came from the United States, Italy and Spain and covered acute and convalescent phases of COVID-19. Samples came from the ongoing ImmuneRACE study (first 160 participants) plus 1,254 subjects from 6 global collaborators. The dataset comprised deeply sampled blood TCRbeta repertoires from subjects exposed to, actively infected with, or recovered from COVID-19. A de-identified subject ID, COVID-19 status, age in years and sex were almost always included in the sample metadata. The repertoires were made available in a free public database intended to serve as a resource for research on the immune response to SARS-CoV-2. HLA class I and class II types, where available, came from metadata supplied by the sample provider rather than from assay-based typing. The material from the prospective study consisted of cDNA or gDNA derived from T cells, B-cell-depleted T cells, or PBMCs. Results and caveats for the whole study, not just this receptor: The amount of clinical and demographic metadata varied by source and participant and was provided uncurated.

The junction carries 12 bases between V and J, which are trimmed by 1 base and 5 bases respectively. The germline V gene encodes CDR1 KGHSH and CDR2 LQKENI. From its cysteine to its phenylalanine, the CDR3 spans 15 amino acids. This entry keeps only the CDR3 DNA: 45 bases, framed from base 1. Participants in the prospective study were aged roughly 18 to 100 years, lived in some 24 United States geographic areas, and enrolled through a virtual design. In the prospective study, cohorts were assigned on the basis of participant-reported clinical history obtained from a screening survey and a study questionnaire. Recovered participants in ImmuneRACE Cohort 3 were defined by two consecutive negative NP/OP PCR tests, clearance by a healthcare professional, or resolution of symptoms. In the prospective study, mobile phlebotomists collected whole blood, serum and a nasopharyngeal or oropharyngeal swab from each participant. Over an approximately 2-month period, participants in the prospective study had the option of providing additional blood draws and questionnaires. Before DNA extraction, prospective study blood samples were shipped either frozen or at room temperature.

TCRbeta CDR3 regions were amplified from genomic DNA by means of the immunoSEQ Assay, a bias-controlled multiplex PCR. In the source study's methods: The number of nucleated cells in each sample was estimated from the amplification of reference gene primers within the assay. Sequence reads were collapsed and filtered to measure the absolute abundance of every unique TCRbeta CDR3 rearrangement. For each sample, productive Simpson clonality was calculated as the square root of Simpson's diversity index across productive rearrangements. Entries here come from immuneACCESS through TCRdb and include only in-frame sequences with V and J called. Some clones fail to appear in such tables; in the studies checked, an unresolved V gene covers under half of the shortfall, and the cause of the remainder is unknown. V and J calls and clone size are given by that table; D and trimming were obtained from the DNA. In this sample the table shows hundreds of thousands of clones, 75% to 90% of which occur a single time. In total, the top ten clones hold 4.5% to 5.5% of the sample.

The origin of this receptor is a man in his sixties who had recovered from COVID-19. Recombination linked TRBV18 to TRBJ2-1, and perhaps TRBD1 as D gene, on 6 matching bases. Material for sequencing was PBMCs or T cells enriched from blood (not recorded which). The sequence in DNA is TGTGCCAGCTCACCACGGGGGCCAGCGGACAATGAGCAGTTCTTC. Translated, it reads CASSPRGPADNEQFF.